One and the same sample provided the 32 T cell receptor beta chains below, sequenced in a study of cytomegalovirus exposure and HLA in healthy donors. Primers included in the PCR were 60 Vbeta and 13 Jbeta primers. Some clones are missing from TCRdb's copy, which holds only in-frame ones; the method was immunoSEQ multiplex PCR. The sample carries roughly 190,000 clones, roughly three quarters recorded once. The sample comprised PBMCs. The receptors were sampled from a woman aged 50 to 60 in good health and CMV-seronegative.

V and J are TRBV9 and TRBJ2-7; no definite D call. There are 14 residues in the CDR3. Per the germline V gene, CDR1 is SGDLS and CDR2 is YYNGEE. Trimming cost V 0 bases and J 3 bases, with 10 bases left between them. The CDR3 nucleotides read TGTGCCAGCAGCGTAGCTTCTACTGGCTACGAGCAGTACTTC. Translation gives CASSVASTGYEQYF.

This chain links TRBV15 with TRBJ2-5, with TRBD1 identical over 7 bases. Germline CDR1 and CDR2: LNHNV and YYDKDF (reference sequence). V lost 3 bases, J lost 4 bases, and 5 bases stayed unmatched. The CDR3 consists of 14 residues. The CDR3: CATSRTGLGETQYF. In nucleotides, the CDR3 is TGTGCCACCAGCAGGACAGGGTTGGGAGAGACCCAGTACTTC.

The chain links TRBV18 to TRBJ1-5; D is ambiguous. The germline gives CDR1 KGHSH, CDR2 LQKENI. The CDR3 covers 14 residues. V gave up 5 bases and J gave up 4 bases, with 12 bases separating them. For the CDR3, the DNA is TGTGCCAGCTCAAATATGTCCAGAAATCAGCCCCAGCATTTT. It specifies CASSNMSRNQPQHF.

The chain employs TRBV7-9 and TRBJ2-2; a weak D match, TRBD2 (7 bases). Trimming shortened V by 3 bases and J by 5 bases, and 10 bases separated the two germline ends. The CDR3 sequence is 14 residues long. Germline V gene data show CDR1 as SEHNR and CDR2 as FQNEAQ (reference sequence). In nucleotides, the CDR3 is TGTGCCAGCAGCTTGAAGGGGGGGACCGGGGAGCTGTTTTTT. Its translation is CASSLKGGTGELFF.

The rearrangement joins TRBV6-6 to TRBJ2-3; TRBD2 matches at 7 bases. V trimming: 11 bases; J trimming: 5 bases; junction bases outside the gene matches: 13. The germline CDR1 and CDR2 sequences are MNHNY and SVGAGI (reference sequence). The CDR3 contains 14 residues. The CDR3 DNA reads as TGTGCCTCAGTTACCGCTAGCGGTCAAGATACGCAGTATTTT. This gives the protein CASVTASGQDTQYF.

There are a few counts of this clone. The V and J genes are TRBV27 and TRBJ1-1; no clear D. V was shortened by 2 bases and J by 5 bases, with 6 bases between the two germline ends. CDR3 length equals 12 residues. Germline V CDR1 and CDR2: MNHEY, SMNVEV (reference sequence). CDR3 in amino acids: CASSLPRTEAFF. CDR3 bases: TGTGCCAGCAGTTTACCGCGGACTGAAGCTTTCTTT.

V gene TRBV4-1 combines with J gene TRBJ2-3; TRBD2 might be the D (6 bases). V was clipped by 0 bases and J by 1 base, with 11 bases between them. The germline CDR1 and CDR2 sequences are MGHRA and YSYEKL. This CDR3 region has 16 residues. The CDR3 reads CASSQEGGVGTDTQYF. The CDR3, as DNA: TGCGCCAGCAGCCAAGAGGGCGGGGTGGGCACAGATACGCAGTATTTT.

This chain connects TRBV27 to TRBJ1-2, with a weak D call TRBD1 (5 bases). The V end was cut by 6 bases, the J end by 4 bases, with 15 bases between. CDR1 and CDR2 from the germline V gene are MNHEY and SMNVEV (reference sequence). This CDR3 is 14 amino acids long. The DNA for the CDR3 is TGTGCCAGCAGCTCGCAGGTGGGACTCTATGGCTACACCTTC. Amino acids: CASSSQVGLYGYTF.

CDR3 nucleotides: TGTGCCACCCTCCCCGGACTAGCGGGAGGCCTGGCTGAGGGTGAGCAGTTCTTC. Translated, it gives CATLPGLAGGLAEGEQFF. This chain joins TRBV15 and TRBJ2-1, with TRBD2 matching over 14 bases. The CDR3 extends over 18 amino acids. In germline, CDR1 is LNHNV, CDR2 YYDKDF (reference sequence). V shed 8 bases, J shed 9 bases, and the junction held 18 bases outside the gene matches.

Only a few counts were recorded for this clone. The CDR3 region has the DNA TGTGCCAGCAGTTGGCAGAGGAACTCTGGAAACACCATATATTTT. Protein sequence: CASSWQRNSGNTIYF. This rearrangement joins TRBV6-5 to TRBJ1-3; D unresolved. Germline lookup yields CDR1 MNHEY and CDR2 SVGAGI. Trimming pared 4 bases from V and 0 bases from J, leaving 10 bases between. The length of the CDR3 is 15 residues.

The gene calls are TRBV28 and TRBJ1-2; 9 bases are a match to TRBD1. Per the germline V gene, CDR1 is MDHEN and CDR2 is SYDVKM. The CDR3 length is 14 residues. V gave up 2 bases and J gave up 6 bases; unmatched junction bases: 4. As DNA, the CDR3 is TGTGCCAGCAGTTTAGGGGACAGGGTCAATGGCTACACCTTC. Its protein product is CASSLGDRVNGYTF.

V gene TRBV6-5 combines with J gene TRBJ2-5, with D perhaps TRBD2 (5 bases). With 3 bases removed from V and 11 bases from J, the gap between germline ends came to 22 bases. CDR1 MNHEY and CDR2 SVGAGI come from the germline V gene. CDR3 length: 15 residues. The CDR3 here is CASSYYGSRRNAQYF. CDR3 in DNA: TGTGCCAGCAGTTATTACGGCAGTAGGAGGAACGCGCAGTACTTC.

CDR3 nucleotide sequence: TGTGCCAGCAGCTTGAACAGGGGGCGGGAAAAACTGTTTTTT. Encoded protein: CASSLNRGREKLFF. This chain connects TRBV5-6 to TRBJ1-4, with 9 bases identical to TRBD1. The CDR3 totals 14 residues. V lost 1 base to trimming and J lost 8 bases; unmatched junction nucleotides: 3. Germline CDR1 reads SGHDT; CDR2 reads YYEEEE.

V and J are TRBV9 and TRBJ1-2; D gene unclear. This CDR3 spans 14 amino acids. Germline V gives CDR1 SGDLS, CDR2 YYNGEE. The germline V and J ends were trimmed by 1 base and 8 bases, with 15 bases remaining between them. CDR3 sequence (DNA): TGTGCCAGCAGCGTACAAACAAGCAGGTGGGGCTACACCTTC. Its translation: CASSVQTSRWGYTF.

This sequence joins TRBV6-5 and TRBJ2-7; 7 bases are shared with TRBD1. Germline V gene lookup returns CDR1 MNHEY and CDR2 SVGAGI. CDR3 size: 13 residues. The trim removed 6 bases at V and 3 bases at J, leaving 5 bases unmatched. The CDR3 spells CASRRDSFYEQYF. As DNA, the CDR3 is TGTGCCAGCAGACGGGACAGCTTCTACGAGCAGTACTTC.

V and J are TRBV25-1 and TRBJ2-7; TRBD2 agrees at 8 bases. The germline CDR1 and CDR2 sequences are MGHDK and SYGVNS. The length of the CDR3 is 13 residues. The V segment lost 5 bases and the J segment 6 bases; nucleotides outside the gene matches: 6. CDR3 coding DNA: TGTGCCAGCAGTTTCGGGACTAGTCGCGAGCAGTACTTC. This sequence encodes CASSFGTSREQYF.

This chain connects TRBV6-5 to TRBJ2-1; no reliable D call. This CDR3 has 14 amino acids. The germline gives CDR1 MNHEY, CDR2 SVGAGI. Trimming shortened V by 0 bases and J by 10 bases, and 13 bases separated the two germline ends. CDR3 amino acids: CASSYSTIVREQFF. The CDR3 nucleotides read TGTGCCAGCAGTTACTCTACTATCGTGCGGGAGCAGTTCTTC.

The V gene is TRBV9, the J gene TRBJ1-1, with D possibly matching TRBD1 (5 bases). Trimming stripped 0 bases from V and 7 bases from J, with 13 bases between. This CDR3 has 14 amino acids. Germline values: CDR1 SGDLS, CDR2 YYNGEE. The CDR3 DNA reads as TGTGCCAGCAGCGTAGGGCCGCGGGGGAATGAAGCTTTCTTT. Translation gives CASSVGPRGNEAFF.

As to this clone: Compared with germline, one end of the junction differs, possibly owing to a read error. This chain connects TRBV7-9 to TRBJ2-6; D is unresolved. The germline V gene encodes CDR1 SEHNR and CDR2 FQNEAQ (reference sequence). The CDR3 contains 16 residues. DNA of the CDR3: TGTTCCAGCAGCTTATTCAGGCTGGCGGGGGCCAACGTCCTGACTTTC. The encoded protein is CSSSLFRLAGANVLTF.

The V call is TRBV28, the J call TRBJ1-1, with 7 nucleotides matching TRBD1. Germline lookup yields CDR1 MDHEN and CDR2 SYDVKM. The CDR3 length is 11 residues. The trim removed 10 bases at V and 5 bases at J, leaving 4 bases unmatched. The DNA of the CDR3 is TGTGCCACCACAGGGGAAACTGAAGCTTTCTTT. It encodes CATTGETEAFF.

The chain combines TRBV6-1 with TRBJ2-5; D is possibly TRBD1 (5 bases). Per germline, CDR1 MNHNS and CDR2 SASEGT. This CDR3 is built from 14 residues. The V end was cut by 5 bases, the J end by 2 bases, with 12 bases between. CDR3 sequence: CASSLRQIQETQYF. CDR3 DNA sequence: TGTGCCAGCAGTCTTCGACAGATTCAAGAGACCCAGTACTTC.

This chain joins TRBV5-4 and TRBJ1-1; D perhaps matches TRBD1 (6 bases). The CDR3 runs to 15 residues. Trimming took off 0 bases at V and 0 bases at J, with 9 bases between the two ends. Germline lookup yields CDR1 SGHNT and CDR2 YYREEE (reference sequence). CDR3 loop: CASSLGGLMNTEAFF. The DNA of the CDR3 is TGTGCCAGCAGCTTGGGGGGGCTGATGAACACTGAAGCTTTCTTT.

The chain recombines TRBV7-9 with TRBJ1-1, with D tentatively TRBD1 (6 bases). Germline values: CDR1 SEHNR, CDR2 FQNEAQ (reference sequence). The ends were cut back, 5 bases at V and 4 bases at J, with 14 bases in the middle. This CDR3 comprises 14 residues. The CDR3 sequence: CASSAQGMGTEAFF. CDR3 nucleotides: TGTGCCAGCAGCGCACAGGGCATGGGCACTGAAGCTTTCTTT.

V gene TRBV29-1 combines with J gene TRBJ1-5, with 7 bases that match TRBD1. The germline V gene has CDR1 SQVTM and CDR2 ANQGSEA. J lost 13 bases, V lost 4 bases, and 10 bases had no gene match. The CDR3 is made up of 12 amino acids. The CDR3 DNA follows: TGCAGCGTTGTAATCAAGGGGACAGCGCAGCATTTT. This translates into CSVVIKGTAQHF.

In regard to this clone: Other DNA sequences within the sample encode an identical CDR3. V is TRBV5-1 and J is TRBJ2-3; the match to TRBD2 covers 12 bases. CDR1 is SGHRS and CDR2 is YFSETQ in the germline V gene. The V and J ends lost 4 bases and 3 bases, in that order; junction bases with no gene match: 3. The length of the CDR3 is 15 residues. The CDR3 is CASSAGLAGTDTQYF. CDR3 DNA sequence: TGCGCCAGCAGCGCTGGACTAGCGGGAACAGATACGCAGTATTTT.

V and J are TRBV5-6 and TRBJ2-5; D uncertain. The J call is in doubt because the DNA end fits TRBJ2-7 better. From germline, CDR1 is SGHDT and CDR2 YYEEEE. This CDR3 contains 12 residues. In DNA form, the CDR3 reads TGTGCCAGCAGCGTTGATCCCTACGAGCAGTACTTC. It translates to CASSVDPYEQYF.

V and J are TRBV29-1 and TRBJ2-3; 13 nucleotides align to TRBD2. The germline gives CDR1 SQVTM, CDR2 ANQGSEA. The CDR3 has 13 residues. V was clipped by 8 bases and J by 5 bases; unmatched bases: 4. The CDR3 DNA follows: TGCAGCTCCCGACTAGCGGGGGGAGATACGCAGTATTTT. Translation gives CSSRLAGGDTQYF.

The V call is TRBV28, the J call TRBJ2-7; 12 bases line up with TRBD1. The CDR3 has 16 amino acids. V shed 2 bases and J 5 bases; nucleotides not matched to a gene: 7. Germline lookup yields CDR1 MDHEN and CDR2 SYDVKM. CDR3 coding DNA: TGTGCCAGCAGTTTACCCCCGGGACAGGGGGCGGACGAGCAGTACTTC. Its protein is CASSLPPGQGADEQYF.

This chain uses TRBV27 with TRBJ1-2; the match to TRBD1 covers 7 bases. Germline loops: CDR1 MNHEY, CDR2 SMNVEV (reference sequence). This CDR3 contains 16 residues. The junction had 12 bases not matched to a gene; V was cut back by 6 bases and J by 2 bases. CDR3 protein: CASSTHNPGQNYGYTF. In nucleotides, the CDR3 is TGTGCCAGCAGCACCCATAACCCGGGACAGAACTATGGCTACACCTTC.

This clone occurred a few times. The V call is TRBV6-5, the J call TRBJ1-1; D ambiguous. Germline CDR1 MNHEY, CDR2 SVGAGI. V lost 2 bases and J lost 2, with 6 bases in between. CDR3 length: 13 residues. This CDR3 is CASSYNSNTEAFF. In DNA, the CDR3 is TGTGCCAGCAGTTACAACAGTAACACTGAAGCTTTCTTT.

The rearrangement links TRBV5-1 to TRBJ2-1, with TRBD1 as a possible D gene (6 bases). The length of the CDR3 is 13 residues. CDR1 is SGHRS, CDR2 YFSETQ, per germline. Deletions cut 4 bases from V and 4 bases from J, with 9 bases between. Here the CDR3 DNA reads TGCGCCAGCAGCATACAGGGATACAATGAGCAGTTCTTC. Amino acids: CASSIQGYNEQFF.

The chain is built from TRBV6-4 and TRBJ2-1; TRBD2 might be the D (6 bases). Germline-derived CDR1 and CDR2 are MRHNA and SNTAGT. V shed 3 bases and J shed 9 bases, with 15 bases lying between them. CDR3 size: 14 residues. CDR3 protein: CASSEAGLGGEQFF. The CDR3, as DNA: TGTGCCAGCAGTGAGGCGGGATTGGGAGGTGAGCAGTTCTTC.